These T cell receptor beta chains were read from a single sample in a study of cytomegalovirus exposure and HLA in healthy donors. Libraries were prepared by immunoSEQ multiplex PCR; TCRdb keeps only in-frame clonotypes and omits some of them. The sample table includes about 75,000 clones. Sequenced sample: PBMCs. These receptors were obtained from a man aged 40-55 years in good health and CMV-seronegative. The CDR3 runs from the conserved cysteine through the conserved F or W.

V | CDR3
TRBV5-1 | CASSLEQPYNSPLHF
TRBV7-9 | CASSLGTTPNNEQFF
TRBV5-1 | CASSFSSGVADTQYF
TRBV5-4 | CASANRALASDTQYF
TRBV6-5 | CASSNLRTLTDTQYF
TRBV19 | CASSARGGRNTGELFF
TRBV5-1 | CASRPGTGDLSGYTF
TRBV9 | CASSVGGGRNNEQYF
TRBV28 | CASSSGTGDEKLFF
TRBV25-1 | CASRREGSYNEQFF
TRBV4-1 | CASSQIDLLSYNEQFF
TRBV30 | CAWSGVRSTEAFF
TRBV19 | CASSPHSDTQYF
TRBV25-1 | CASSGGSTEAFF
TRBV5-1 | CASSRGQSDNTIYF
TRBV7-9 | CASSLGDIPSTDTQYF
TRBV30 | CAWSRGVGQETQYF
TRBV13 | CASSSGQGTEETQYF
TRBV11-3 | CASSLGGQSSSYEQYF
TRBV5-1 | CASSLEEVGGAFF
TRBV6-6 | CASRDATSGGDEQYF
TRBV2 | CASTPGQLYEQYF
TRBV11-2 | CASSLTGYEQYF
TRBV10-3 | CAISRDRGLSGANVLTF
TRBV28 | CASSLGGGLTDTQYF
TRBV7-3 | CASSRTGTSGGSEQFF
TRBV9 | CASGRSQSGGLSTDTQYF
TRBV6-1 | CASSEMWGPANSPLHF
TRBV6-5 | CASSDNYQETQYF
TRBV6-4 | CASSVSGGGNQPQHF
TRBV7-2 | CASSRGQSRGYTF
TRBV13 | CASRERQGYNEKLFF
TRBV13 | CASSRAGVNEQFF
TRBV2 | CASSERRGAQETQYF
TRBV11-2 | CASSQGQGETQYF
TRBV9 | CASSVGSGGNTGELFF
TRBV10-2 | CASSEARYSPLHF
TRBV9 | CASSQGVPADTQYF
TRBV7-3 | CASSPAGGGLAGDNEQFF
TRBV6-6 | CASSRQRTAQNTEAFF
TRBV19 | CASSNRGRGETQYF